In its sample, the clone carrying this T cell receptor (beta chain) was seen once. No antigen is known for it. Method: immunoSEQ multiplex PCR; TCRdb's copy keeps in-frame clones and lacks some. The sample lists a few million clones; 90% to 95% were seen once. Naive CD8 cells were CD45RO-negative, positively selected for CCR7, excluding terminally differentiated effector memory CD45RA+ cells. These data originate in a study of shared clonotypes between healthy human individuals. General study points: Memory subsets had estimated richness that was generally smaller than that of naive subsets.

V lost 3 bases, J lost 9 bases, and 5 bases stayed unmatched. The CDR3 has 14 amino acids. Germline V gene sequence: CDR1 SEHNR, CDR2 FQNEAQ (reference sequence). The chain has TRBV7-9 and TRBJ2-1; 10 bases are a match to TRBD2. The sequenced material came from naive CD8+ T cells from PBMCs. This clonotype was sampled from a man aged 18-30 years in good health. Some clones in this sample may be carry-over from other donors' samples. In DNA, the CDR3 is TGTGCCAGCAGCTTCCTAGCGGGAGTGAGTGAGCAGTTCTTC. Protein: CASSFLAGVSEQFF.